The present T cell receptor beta chain was sequenced within a study of cytomegalovirus exposure and HLA in healthy donors (dated by TCRdb to the late 2010s). Context from the whole study: According to a later analysis, the roughly 120 validation repertoires were produced on the same platform as the approximately 610 repertoires of the first cohort. The study was designed to test whether signatures of past pathogen exposure could be identified by cataloging public T cell receptors. Along with the roughly 710-subject first cohort, a separate validation cohort of more than 90 different subjects was used. High-throughput TCR immunosequencing, statistical association of individual TCRs with disease status, and machine learning were combined to predict cytomegalovirus infection status.

Broad study findings and their caveats: The study listed 164 TCR beta chains as associated with cytomegalovirus. All 120 or so repertoires were used to score co-occurrence in the validation cohort in a later analysis, because that analysis had no HLA typing for the cohort. The authors suggested that the approach could potentially be generalized to other disease states and immunological phenotypes. Cytomegalovirus status was reported to be diagnosed by the classifier with high specificity and sensitivity in both the original and validation cohorts. Of the cluster scores, about 94% were above 0 in a later analysis, which found that TCRs clustered in the first cohort also tended to co-occur in the 120 validation repertoires. Three of the identified cytomegalovirus-associated TCR beta chains were confirmed in vitro to be specific for cytomegalovirus antigens. Across donors, most TCR sequences were observed very rarely, whereas some public TCRs were present in many individuals.

Comments on this clone: Which antigen it targets is not known. Nothing much larger sits one base from this clone, and base qualities are not available.

Donors formed part of the validation cohort, which comprised 120 subjects and was distinct from the first cohort of under 750 subjects. Libraries were constructed by the immunoSEQ multiplex PCR assay. The authors' analysis ran thus. A statistical classification framework was built to diagnose cytomegalovirus status from the catalog of TCR beta chain sequences. TCRdb obtained this table from immuneACCESS and retained in-frame rearrangements with V and J assigned. These tables miss some clones; where compared with another copy, unresolved V genes account for less than half of the shortfall, and the remainder is unexplained. V, J and clone size reflect that table, while D and trimming were determined from the DNA. The sample table lists around 350,000 clones, around 86% of them with a count of one. The ten largest clones capture roughly 0.82% of the sample. The germline V gene encodes CDR1 MDHEN and CDR2 SYDVKM. Relative to germline, V is 5 bases shorter and J is 4 bases shorter, with 21 bases between their ends. The CDR3 sequence holds 16 residues, the cysteine and phenylalanine included. Kept here is only the CDR3 DNA, which spans 48 bases and is read in frame from base 1.

The V gene is TRBV28 and the J gene is TRBJ2-7; matching of 5 bases hints at TRBD2 as the D gene. Sequenced sample: PBMCs. The TCR was taken from a woman in her late teens or twenties in good health and CMV-seronegative. The nucleotide sequence reads as follows: TGTGCCAGCAGTACCTCCCCGGACTGGTCCCTATACGAGCAGTACTTC. Translation gives CASSTSPDWSLYEQYF. The entire variable domain, with the stretches around the CDR3 drawn from the reference TRBV28 and TRBJ2-7 proteins, is DVKVTQSSRYLVKRTGEKVFLECVQDMDHENMFWYRQDPGLGLRLIYFSYDVKMKEKGDIPEGYSVSREKKERFSLILESASTNQTSMYLCASSTSPDWSLYEQYFGPGTRLTVT.